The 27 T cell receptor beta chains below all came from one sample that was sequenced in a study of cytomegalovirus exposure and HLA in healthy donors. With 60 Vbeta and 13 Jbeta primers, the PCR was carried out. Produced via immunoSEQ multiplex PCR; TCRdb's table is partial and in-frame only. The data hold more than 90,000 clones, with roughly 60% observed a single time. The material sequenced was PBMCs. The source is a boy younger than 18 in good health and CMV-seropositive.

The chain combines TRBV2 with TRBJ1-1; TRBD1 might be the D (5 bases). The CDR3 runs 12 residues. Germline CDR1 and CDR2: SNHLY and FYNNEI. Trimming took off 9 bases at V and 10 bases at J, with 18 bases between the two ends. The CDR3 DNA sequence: TGTGCCAGTCGCCAGGGCCCCGAACGAGCTTTCTTT. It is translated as CASRQGPERAFF. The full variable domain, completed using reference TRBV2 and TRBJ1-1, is EPEVTQTPSHQVTQMGQEVILRCVPISNHLYFYWYRQILGQKVEFLVSFYNNEISEKSEIFDDQFSVERPDGSNFTLKIRSTKLEDSAMYFCASRQGPERAFFGQGTRLTVV.

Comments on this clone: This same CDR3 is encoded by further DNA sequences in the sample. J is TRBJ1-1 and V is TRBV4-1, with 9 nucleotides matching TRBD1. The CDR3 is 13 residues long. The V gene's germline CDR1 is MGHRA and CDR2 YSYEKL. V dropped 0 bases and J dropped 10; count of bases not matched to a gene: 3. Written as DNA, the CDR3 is TGCGCCAGCAGCCAAGATAGACAGGGGGGAGCTTTCTTT. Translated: CASSQDRQGGAFF.

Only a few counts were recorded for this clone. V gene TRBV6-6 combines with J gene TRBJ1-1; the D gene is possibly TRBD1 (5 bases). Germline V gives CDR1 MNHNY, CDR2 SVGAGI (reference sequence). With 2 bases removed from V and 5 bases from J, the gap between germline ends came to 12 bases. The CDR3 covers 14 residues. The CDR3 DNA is TGTGCCAGCAGTTACACAATTGGGGGGACTGAAGCTTTCTTT. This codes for CASSYTIGGTEAFF.

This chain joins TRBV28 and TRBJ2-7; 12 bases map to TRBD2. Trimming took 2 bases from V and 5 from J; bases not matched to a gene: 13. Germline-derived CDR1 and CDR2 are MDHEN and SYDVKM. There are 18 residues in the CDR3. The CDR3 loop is CASSLRLAGGPVTHEQYF. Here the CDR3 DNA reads TGTGCCAGCAGTTTAAGGCTAGCGGGGGGGCCAGTCACCCACGAGCAGTACTTC.

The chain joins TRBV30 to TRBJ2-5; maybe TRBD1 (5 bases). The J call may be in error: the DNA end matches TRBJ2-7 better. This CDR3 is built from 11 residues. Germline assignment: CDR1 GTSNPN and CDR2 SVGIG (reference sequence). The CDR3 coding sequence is TGTGCCGGCCCAGGGTCTCGCGAGCAGTACTTC. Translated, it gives CAGPGSREQYF.

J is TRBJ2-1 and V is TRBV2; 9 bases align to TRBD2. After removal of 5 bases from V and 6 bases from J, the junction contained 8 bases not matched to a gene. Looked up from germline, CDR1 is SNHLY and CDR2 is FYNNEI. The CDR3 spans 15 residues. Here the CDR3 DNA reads TGTGCCAGCAGTCGTATAGCGGGAGAACTCAATGAGCAGTTCTTC. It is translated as CASSRIAGELNEQFF.

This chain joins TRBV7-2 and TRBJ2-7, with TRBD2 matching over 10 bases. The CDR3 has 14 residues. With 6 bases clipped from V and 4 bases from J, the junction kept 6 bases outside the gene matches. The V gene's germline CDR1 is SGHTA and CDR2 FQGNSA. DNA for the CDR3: TGTGCCAGCAGTCGGTCTAGCGGGAGTTACGAGCAGTACTTC. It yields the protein CASSRSSGSYEQYF.

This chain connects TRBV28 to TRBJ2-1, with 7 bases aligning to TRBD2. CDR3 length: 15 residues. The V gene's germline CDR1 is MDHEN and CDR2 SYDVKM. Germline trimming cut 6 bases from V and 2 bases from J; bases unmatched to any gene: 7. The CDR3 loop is CASRPFLAAYNEQFF. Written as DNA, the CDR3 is TGTGCCAGCAGGCCGTTTCTAGCGGCCTACAATGAGCAGTTCTTC.

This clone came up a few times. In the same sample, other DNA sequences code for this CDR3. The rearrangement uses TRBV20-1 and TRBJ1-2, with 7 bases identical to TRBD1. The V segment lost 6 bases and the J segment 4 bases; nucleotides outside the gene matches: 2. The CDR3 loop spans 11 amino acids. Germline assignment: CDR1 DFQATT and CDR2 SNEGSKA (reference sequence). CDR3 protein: CSARTGYGYTF. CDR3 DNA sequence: TGCAGTGCCCGGACAGGCTATGGCTACACCTTC.

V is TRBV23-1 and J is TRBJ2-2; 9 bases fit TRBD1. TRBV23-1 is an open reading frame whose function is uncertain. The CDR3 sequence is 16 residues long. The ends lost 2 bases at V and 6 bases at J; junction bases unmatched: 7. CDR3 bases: TGCGCCAGCAGTCAAAGATACAGGGGGCGGGCCGGGGAGCTGTTTTTT. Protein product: CASSQRYRGRAGELFF.

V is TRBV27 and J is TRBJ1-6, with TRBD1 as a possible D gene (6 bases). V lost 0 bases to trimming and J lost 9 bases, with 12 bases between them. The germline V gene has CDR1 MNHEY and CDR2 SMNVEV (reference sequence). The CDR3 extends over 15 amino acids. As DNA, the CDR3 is TGTGCCAGCAGTTTATCGGGTGGGGGCGGTTCACCCCTCCACTTT. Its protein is CASSLSGGGGSPLHF.

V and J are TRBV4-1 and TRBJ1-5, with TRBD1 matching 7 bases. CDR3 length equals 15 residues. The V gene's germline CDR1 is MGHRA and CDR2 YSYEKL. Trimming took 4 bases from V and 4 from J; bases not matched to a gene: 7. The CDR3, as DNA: TGCGCCAGCAGCCGAATTCAGGGGGGAAATCAGCCCCAGCATTTT. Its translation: CASSRIQGGNQPQHF.

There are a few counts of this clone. CDR3 in DNA: TGTGCCAGCTCATGGACAGGGGGATTCGCTGGAAACACCATATATTTT. Protein sequence: CASSWTGGFAGNTIYF. The chain is built from TRBV18 and TRBJ1-3, with 10 positions matching TRBD1. The CDR3 has 16 residues. Germline-derived CDR1 and CDR2 are KGHSH and LQKENI. The V gene end was trimmed by 5 bases and the J gene end by 2 bases; junction bases not matched to a gene: 6.

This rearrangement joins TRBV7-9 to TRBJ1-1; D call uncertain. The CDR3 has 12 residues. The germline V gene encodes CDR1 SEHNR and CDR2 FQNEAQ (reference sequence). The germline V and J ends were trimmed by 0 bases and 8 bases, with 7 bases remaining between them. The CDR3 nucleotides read TGTGCCAGCAGCTTAGCCCCCAGGGAAGCTTTCTTT. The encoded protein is CASSLAPREAFF.

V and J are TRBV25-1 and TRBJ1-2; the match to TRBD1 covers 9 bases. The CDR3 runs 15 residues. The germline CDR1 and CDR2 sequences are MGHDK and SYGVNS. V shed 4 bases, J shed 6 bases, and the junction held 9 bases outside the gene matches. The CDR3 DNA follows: TGTGCCAGCAGTGTGGGACAGGGCCCGGTTGATGGCTACACCTTC. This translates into CASSVGQGPVDGYTF.

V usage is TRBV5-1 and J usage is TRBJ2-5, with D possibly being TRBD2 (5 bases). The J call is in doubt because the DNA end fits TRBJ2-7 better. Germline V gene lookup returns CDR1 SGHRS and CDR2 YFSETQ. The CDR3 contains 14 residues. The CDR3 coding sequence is TGCGCCAGCAGCACGCTGACGGACTCTTACGAGCAGTACTTC. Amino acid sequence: CASSTLTDSYEQYF.

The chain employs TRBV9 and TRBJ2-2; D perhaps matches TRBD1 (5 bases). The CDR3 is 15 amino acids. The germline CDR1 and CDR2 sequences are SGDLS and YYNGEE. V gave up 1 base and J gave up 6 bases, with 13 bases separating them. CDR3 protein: CASSVTGNLPGELFF. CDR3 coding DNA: TGTGCCAGCAGCGTAACAGGAAATTTGCCCGGGGAGCTGTTTTTT.

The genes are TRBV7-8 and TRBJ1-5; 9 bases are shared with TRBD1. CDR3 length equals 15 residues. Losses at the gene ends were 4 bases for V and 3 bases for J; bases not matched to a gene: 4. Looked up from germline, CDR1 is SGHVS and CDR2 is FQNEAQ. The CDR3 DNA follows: TGTGCCAGCAGCTCCGGGACAGGGTTCAATCAGCCCCAGCATTTT. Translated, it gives CASSSGTGFNQPQHF. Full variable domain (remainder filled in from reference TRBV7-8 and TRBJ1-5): GAGVSQSPRYKVAKRGQDVALRCDPISGHVSLFWYQQALGQGPEFLTYFQNEAQLDKSGLPSDRFFAERPEGSVSTLKIQRTQQEDSAVYLCASSSGTGFNQPQHFGDGTRLSIL.

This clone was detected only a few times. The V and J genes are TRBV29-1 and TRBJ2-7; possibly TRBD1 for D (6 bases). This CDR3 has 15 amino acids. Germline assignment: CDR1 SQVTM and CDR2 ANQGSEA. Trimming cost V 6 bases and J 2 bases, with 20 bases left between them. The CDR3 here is CSVFGLQGKTYEQYF. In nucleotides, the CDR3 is TGCAGCGTATTCGGATTACAGGGAAAAACCTACGAGCAGTACTTC.

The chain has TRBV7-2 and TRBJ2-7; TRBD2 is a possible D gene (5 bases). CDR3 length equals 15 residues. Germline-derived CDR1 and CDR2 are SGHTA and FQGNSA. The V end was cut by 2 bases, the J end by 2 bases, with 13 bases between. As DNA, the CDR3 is TGTGCCAGCAGCTTAAGTCCGGACTTAACCTACGAGCAGTACTTC. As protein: CASSLSPDLTYEQYF.

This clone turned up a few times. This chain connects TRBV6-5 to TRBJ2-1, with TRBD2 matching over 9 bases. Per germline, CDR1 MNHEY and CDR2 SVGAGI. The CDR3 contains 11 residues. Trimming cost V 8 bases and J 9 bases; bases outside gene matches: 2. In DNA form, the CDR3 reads TGTGCCAGCGGGACTAGCCGTGAGCAGTTCTTC. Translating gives CASGTSREQFF.

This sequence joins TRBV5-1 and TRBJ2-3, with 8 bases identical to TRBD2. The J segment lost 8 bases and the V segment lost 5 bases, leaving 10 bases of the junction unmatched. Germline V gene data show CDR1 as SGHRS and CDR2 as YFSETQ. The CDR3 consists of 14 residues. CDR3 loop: CASRPASGGSTQYF. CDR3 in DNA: TGCGCCAGCAGGCCCGCGAGCGGGGGATCTACGCAGTATTTT. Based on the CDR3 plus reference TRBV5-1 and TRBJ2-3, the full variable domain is KAGVTQTPRYLIKTRGQQVTLSCSPISGHRSVSWYQQTPGQGLQFLFEYFSETQRNKGNFPGRFSGRQFSNSRSEMNVSTLELGDSALYLCASRPASGGSTQYFGPGTRLTVL.

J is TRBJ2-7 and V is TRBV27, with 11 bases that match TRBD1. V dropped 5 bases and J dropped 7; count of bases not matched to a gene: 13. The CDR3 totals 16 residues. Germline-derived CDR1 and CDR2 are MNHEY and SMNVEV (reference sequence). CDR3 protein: CASSPGQGAYAREQYF. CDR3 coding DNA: TGTGCCAGCAGTCCCGGACAGGGGGCTTATGCGAGGGAGCAGTACTTC.

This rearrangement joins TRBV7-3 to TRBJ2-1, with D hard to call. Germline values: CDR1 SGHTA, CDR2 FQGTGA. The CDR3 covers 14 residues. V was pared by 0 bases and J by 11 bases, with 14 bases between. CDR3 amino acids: CASSLTSELPKQFF. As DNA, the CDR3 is TGTGCCAGCAGCTTAACGTCAGAACTACCCAAGCAGTTCTTC.

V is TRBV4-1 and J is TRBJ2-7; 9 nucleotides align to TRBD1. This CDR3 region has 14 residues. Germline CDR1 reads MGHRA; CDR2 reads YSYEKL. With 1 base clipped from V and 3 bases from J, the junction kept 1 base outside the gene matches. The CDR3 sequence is CASSQGQGVYEQYF. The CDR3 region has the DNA TGCGCCAGCAGCCAAGGACAGGGGGTCTACGAGCAGTACTTC.

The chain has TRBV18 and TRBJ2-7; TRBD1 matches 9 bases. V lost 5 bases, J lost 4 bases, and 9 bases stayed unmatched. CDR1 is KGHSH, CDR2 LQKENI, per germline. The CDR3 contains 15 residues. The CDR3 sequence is CASSKSGQGLYEQYF. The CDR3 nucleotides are TGTGCCAGCTCAAAGTCGGGACAGGGTCTTTACGAGCAGTACTTC.

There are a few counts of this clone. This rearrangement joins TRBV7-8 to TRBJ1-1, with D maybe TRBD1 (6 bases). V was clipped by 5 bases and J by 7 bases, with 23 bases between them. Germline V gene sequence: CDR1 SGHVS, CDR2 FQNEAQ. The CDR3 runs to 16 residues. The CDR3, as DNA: TGTGCCAGCAGCGATCATATACAGGGCCTATCAGGTGAAGCTTTCTTT. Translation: CASSDHIQGLSGEAFF.